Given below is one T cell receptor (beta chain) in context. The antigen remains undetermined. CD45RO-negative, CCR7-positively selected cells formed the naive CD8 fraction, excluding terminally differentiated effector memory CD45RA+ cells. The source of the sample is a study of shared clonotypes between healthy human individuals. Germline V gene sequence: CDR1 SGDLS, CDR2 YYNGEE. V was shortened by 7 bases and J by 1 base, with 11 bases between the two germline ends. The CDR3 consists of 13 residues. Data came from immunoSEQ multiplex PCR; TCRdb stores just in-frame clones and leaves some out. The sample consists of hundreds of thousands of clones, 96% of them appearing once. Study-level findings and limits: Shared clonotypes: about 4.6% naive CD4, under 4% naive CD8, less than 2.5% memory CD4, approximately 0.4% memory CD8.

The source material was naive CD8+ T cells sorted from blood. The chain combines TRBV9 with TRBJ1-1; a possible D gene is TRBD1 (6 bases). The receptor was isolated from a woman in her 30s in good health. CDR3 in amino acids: CASGPTGNTEAFF. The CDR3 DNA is TGTGCCAGCGGACCGACAGGGAACACTGAAGCTTTCTTT.